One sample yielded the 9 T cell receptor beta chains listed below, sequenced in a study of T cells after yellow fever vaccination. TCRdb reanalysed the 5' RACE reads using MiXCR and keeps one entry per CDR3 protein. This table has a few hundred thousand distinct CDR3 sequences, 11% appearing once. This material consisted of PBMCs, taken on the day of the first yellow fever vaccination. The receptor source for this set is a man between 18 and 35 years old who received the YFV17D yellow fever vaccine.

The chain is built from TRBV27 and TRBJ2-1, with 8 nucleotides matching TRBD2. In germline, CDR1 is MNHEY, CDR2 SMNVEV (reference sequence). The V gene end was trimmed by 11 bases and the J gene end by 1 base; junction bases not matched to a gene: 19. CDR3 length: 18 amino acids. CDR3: CAFSLSPLGGVSYNEQFF. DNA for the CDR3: TGTGCCTTCAGTTTATCCCCCCTCGGGGGGGTGTCCTACAATGAGCAGTTCTTC.

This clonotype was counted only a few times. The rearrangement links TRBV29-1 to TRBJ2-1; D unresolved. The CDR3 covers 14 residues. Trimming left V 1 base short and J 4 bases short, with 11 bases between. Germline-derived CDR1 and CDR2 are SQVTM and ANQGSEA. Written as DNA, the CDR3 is TGCAGCGTTGAAGCCTCCCTAACATACAATGAGCAGTTCTTC. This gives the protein CSVEASLTYNEQFF.

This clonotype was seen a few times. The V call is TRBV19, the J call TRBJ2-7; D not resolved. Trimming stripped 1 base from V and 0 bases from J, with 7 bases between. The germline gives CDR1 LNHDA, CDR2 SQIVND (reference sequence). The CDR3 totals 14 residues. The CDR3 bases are TGTGCCAGTAGTATAGTTCCGGGCTCCTACGAGCAGTACTTC. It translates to CASSIVPGSYEQYF. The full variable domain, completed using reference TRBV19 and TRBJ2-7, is DGGITQSPKYLFRKEGQNVTLSCEQNLNHDAMYWYRQDPGQGLRLIYYSQIVNDFQKGDIAEGYSVSREKKESFPLTVTSAQKNPTAFYLCASSIVPGSYEQYFGPGTRLTVT.

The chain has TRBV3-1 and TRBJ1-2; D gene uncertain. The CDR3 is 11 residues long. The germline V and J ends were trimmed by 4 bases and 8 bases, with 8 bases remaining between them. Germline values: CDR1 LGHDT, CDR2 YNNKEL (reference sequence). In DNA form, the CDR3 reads TGTGCCAGCAGCCTCCAAGGCGGCTACACCTTC. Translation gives CASSLQGGYTF.

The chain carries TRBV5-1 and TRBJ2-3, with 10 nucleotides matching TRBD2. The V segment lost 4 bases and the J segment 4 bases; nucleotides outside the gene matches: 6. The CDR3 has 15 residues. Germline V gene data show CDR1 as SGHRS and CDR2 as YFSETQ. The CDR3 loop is CASSRSGGAADTQYF. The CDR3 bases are TGCGCCAGCAGCCGGAGCGGGGGGGCGGCAGATACGCAGTATTTT.

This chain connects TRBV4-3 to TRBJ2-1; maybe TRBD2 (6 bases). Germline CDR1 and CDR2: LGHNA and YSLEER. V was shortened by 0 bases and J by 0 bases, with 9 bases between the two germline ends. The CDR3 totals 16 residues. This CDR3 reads CASSQEAGSSYNEQFF. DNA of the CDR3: TGCGCCAGCAGCCAAGAGGCGGGGAGCTCCTACAATGAGCAGTTCTTC.

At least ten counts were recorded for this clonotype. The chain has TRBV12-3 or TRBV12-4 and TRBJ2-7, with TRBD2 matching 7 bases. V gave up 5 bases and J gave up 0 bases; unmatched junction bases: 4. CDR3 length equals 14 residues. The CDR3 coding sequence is TGTGCCAGCAGTAAAAGCGGGGTCTCCTACGAGCAGTACTTC. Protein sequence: CASSKSGVSYEQYF.

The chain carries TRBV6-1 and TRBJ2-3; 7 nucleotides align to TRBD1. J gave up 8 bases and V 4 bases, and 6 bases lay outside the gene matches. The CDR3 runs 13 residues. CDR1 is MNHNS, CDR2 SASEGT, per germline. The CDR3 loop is CASSGPGQRTQYF. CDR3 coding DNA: TGTGCCAGCAGTGGCCCGGGACAGCGTACGCAGTATTTT.

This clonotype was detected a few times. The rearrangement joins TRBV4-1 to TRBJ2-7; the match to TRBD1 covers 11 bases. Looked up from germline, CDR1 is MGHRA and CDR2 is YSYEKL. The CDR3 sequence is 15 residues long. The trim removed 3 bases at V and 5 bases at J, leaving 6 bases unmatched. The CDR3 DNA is TGCGCCAGCAGCCACCTGGACAGGGGGCAGAACGAGCAGTACTTC. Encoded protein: CASSHLDRGQNEQYF.